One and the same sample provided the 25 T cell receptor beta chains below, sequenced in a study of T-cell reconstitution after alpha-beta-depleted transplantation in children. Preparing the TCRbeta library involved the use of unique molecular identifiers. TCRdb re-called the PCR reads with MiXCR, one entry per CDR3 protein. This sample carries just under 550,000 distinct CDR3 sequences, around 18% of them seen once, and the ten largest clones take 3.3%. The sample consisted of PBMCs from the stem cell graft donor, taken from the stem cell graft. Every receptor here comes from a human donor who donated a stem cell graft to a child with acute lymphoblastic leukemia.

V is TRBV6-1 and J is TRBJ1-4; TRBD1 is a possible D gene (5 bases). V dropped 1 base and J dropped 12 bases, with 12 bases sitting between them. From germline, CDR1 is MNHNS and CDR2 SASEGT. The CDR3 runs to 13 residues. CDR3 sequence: CASSEGDRRELFF. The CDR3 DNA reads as TGTGCCAGCAGTGAAGGGGACCGGAGGGAACTGTTTTTT.

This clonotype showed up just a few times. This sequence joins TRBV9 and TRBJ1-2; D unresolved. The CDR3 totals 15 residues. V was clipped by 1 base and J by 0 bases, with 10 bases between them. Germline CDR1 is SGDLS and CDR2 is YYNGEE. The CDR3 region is CASSVRAGSNYGYTF. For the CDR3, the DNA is TGTGCCAGCAGCGTAAGGGCAGGCTCTAACTATGGCTACACCTTC.

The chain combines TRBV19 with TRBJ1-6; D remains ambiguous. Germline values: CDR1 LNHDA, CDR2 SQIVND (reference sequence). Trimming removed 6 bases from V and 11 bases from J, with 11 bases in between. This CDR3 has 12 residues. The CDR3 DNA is TGTGCCAGTAGACCGAGCGGGCCACCCCTCCACTTT. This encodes CASRPSGPPLHF.

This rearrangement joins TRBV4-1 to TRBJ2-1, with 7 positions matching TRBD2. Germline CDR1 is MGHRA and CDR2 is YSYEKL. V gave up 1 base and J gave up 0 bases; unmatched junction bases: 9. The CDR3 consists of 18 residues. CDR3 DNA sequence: TGCGCCAGCAGCCAAGTTGGTTGGCGGGAGAGCTCCTACAATGAGCAGTTCTTC. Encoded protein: CASSQVGWRESSYNEQFF.

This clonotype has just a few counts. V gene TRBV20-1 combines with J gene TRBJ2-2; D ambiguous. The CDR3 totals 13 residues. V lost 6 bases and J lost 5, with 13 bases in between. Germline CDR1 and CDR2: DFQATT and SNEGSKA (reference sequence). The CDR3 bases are TGCAGTGCCCCCCCGGCCGGGACCGGGGAGCTGTTTTTT. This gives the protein CSAPPAGTGELFF.

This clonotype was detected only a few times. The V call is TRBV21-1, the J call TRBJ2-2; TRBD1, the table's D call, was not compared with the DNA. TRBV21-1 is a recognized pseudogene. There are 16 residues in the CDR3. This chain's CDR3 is CASSTTYRGSTGELFF. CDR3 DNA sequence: TGTGCCAGCAGCACGACGTACAGGGGGAGCACCGGGGAGCTGTTTTTT.

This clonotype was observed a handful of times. For the CDR3, the DNA is TGTGCCAGCAGTGAATCCGGGGGTTCGGTCTACTACGAGCAGTACTTC. This gives the protein CASSESGGSVYYEQYF. The V and J genes are TRBV25-1 and TRBJ2-7; D is perhaps TRBD2 (6 bases). V lost 1 base, J lost 3 bases, and 16 bases lay in between. Germline V gives CDR1 MGHDK, CDR2 SYGVNS. The CDR3 is made up of 16 amino acids.

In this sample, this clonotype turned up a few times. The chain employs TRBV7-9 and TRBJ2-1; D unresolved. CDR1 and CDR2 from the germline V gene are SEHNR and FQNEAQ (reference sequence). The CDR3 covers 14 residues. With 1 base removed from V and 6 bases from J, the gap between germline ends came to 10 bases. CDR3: CASSLEPVANEQFF. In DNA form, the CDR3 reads TGTGCCAGCAGCTTAGAACCAGTAGCCAATGAGCAGTTCTTC.

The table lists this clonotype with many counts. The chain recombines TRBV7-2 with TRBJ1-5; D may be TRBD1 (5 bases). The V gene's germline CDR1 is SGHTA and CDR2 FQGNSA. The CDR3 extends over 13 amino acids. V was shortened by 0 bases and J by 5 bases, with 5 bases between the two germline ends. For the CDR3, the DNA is TGTGCCAGCAGCTTAGCCAGGGATCAGCCCCAGCATTTT. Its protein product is CASSLARDQPQHF.

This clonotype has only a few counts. The CDR3 region is CSAATRPNSYEQYF. For the CDR3, the DNA is TGCAGTGCCGCCACTAGACCCAACTCCTACGAGCAGTACTTC. The genes are TRBV20-1 and TRBJ2-7; tentatively, D is TRBD2 (5 bases). Trimming shortened V by 6 bases and J by 0 bases, and 15 bases separated the two germline ends. The CDR3 has 14 residues. From germline, CDR1 is DFQATT and CDR2 SNEGSKA (reference sequence).

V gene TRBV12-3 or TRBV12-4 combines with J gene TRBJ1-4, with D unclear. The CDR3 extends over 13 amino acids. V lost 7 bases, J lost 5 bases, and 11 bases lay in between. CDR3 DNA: TGTGCCAGCAACCCCGGGGAGAATGAAAAACTGTTTTTT. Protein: CASNPGENEKLFF.

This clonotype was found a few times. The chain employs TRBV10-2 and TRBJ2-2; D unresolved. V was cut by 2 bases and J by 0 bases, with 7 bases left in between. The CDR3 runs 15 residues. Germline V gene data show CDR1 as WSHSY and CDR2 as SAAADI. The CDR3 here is CASSEELPNTGELFF. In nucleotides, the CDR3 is TGCGCCAGCAGTGAGGAACTCCCGAACACCGGGGAGCTGTTTTTT.

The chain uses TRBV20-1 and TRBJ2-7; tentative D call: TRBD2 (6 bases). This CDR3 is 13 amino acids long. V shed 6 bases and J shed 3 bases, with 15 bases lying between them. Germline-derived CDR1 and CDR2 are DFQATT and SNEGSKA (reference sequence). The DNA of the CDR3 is TGCAGTGCGGGCTTGGGGAGGAGCTACGAGCAGTACTTC. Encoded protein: CSAGLGRSYEQYF.

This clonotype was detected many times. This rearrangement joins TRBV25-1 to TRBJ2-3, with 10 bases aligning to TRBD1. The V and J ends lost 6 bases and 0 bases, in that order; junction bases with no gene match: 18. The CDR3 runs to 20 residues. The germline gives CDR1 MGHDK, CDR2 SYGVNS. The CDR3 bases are TGTGCCAGCAGGGATCGCCGGACAGGGGGTGCAATGGCTAGCACAGATACGCAGTATTTT. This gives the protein CASRDRRTGGAMASTDTQYF.

The CDR3: CASSSRSPSGKETQYF. CDR3 bases: TGTGCCAGCAGCTCACGATCTCCCTCGGGCAAAGAGACCCAGTACTTC. The chain employs TRBV5-4 and TRBJ2-5; D is uncertain. V lost 3 bases and J lost 3, with 18 bases in between. The germline gives CDR1 SGHNT, CDR2 YYREEE (reference sequence). There are 16 residues in the CDR3.

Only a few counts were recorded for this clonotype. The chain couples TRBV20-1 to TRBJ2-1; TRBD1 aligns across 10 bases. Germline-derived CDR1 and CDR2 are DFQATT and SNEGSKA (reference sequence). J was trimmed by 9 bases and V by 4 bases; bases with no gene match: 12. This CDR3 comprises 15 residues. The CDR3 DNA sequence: TGCAGTGCTACCGCGGCCGGACAGGGGGAGGGTGAGCAGTTCTTC. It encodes CSATAAGQGEGEQFF.

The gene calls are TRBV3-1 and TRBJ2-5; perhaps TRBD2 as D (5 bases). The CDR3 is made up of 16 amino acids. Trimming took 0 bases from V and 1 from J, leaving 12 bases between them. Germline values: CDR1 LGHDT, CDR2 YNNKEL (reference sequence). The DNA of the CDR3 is TGTGCCAGCAGCCAAGATGATGCCCTAGCCCAAGAGACCCAGTACTTC. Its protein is CASSQDDALAQETQYF.

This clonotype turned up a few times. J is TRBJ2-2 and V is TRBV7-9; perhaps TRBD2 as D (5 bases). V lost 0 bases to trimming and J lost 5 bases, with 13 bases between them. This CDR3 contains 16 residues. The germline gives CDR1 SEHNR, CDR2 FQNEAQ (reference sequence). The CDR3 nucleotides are TGTGCCAGCAGCTTAGCGCCGGGGAGCACTACCGGGGAGCTGTTTTTT. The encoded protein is CASSLAPGSTTGELFF.

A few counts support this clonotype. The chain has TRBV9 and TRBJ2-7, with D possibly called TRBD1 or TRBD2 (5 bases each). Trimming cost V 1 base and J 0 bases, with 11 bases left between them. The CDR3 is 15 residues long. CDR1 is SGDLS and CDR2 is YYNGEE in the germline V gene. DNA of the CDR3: TGTGCCAGCAGCGTAAGCGGACACCCCTCCTACGAGCAGTACTTC. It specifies CASSVSGHPSYEQYF.

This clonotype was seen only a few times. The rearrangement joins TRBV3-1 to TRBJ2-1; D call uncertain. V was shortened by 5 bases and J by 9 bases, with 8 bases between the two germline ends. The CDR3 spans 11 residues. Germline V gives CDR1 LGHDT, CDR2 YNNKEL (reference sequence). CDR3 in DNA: TGTGCCAGCAGCAGGGTTGGTGAGCAGTTCTTC. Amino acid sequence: CASSRVGEQFF.

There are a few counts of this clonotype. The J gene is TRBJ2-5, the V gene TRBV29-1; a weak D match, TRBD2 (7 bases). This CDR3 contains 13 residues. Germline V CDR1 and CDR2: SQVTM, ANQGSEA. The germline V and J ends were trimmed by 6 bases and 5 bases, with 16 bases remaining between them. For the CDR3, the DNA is TGCAGCGTAGGGGGGGCTAGTACGGAGACCCAGTACTTC. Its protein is CSVGGASTETQYF.

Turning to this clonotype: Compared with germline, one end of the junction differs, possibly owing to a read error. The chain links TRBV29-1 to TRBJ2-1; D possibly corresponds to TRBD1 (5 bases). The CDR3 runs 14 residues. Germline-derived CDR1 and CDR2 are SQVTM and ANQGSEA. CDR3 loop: CSGQNQLRPATWYF. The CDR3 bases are TGCAGCGGACAGAATCAACTACGGCCAGCGACATGGTACTTC.

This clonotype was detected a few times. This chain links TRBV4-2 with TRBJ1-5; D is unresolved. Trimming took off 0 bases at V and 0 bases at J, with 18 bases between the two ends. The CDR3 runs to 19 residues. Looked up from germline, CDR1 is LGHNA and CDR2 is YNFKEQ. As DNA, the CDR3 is TGTGCCAGCAGCCAAGAGGTCCCCGATAAGCTTTATAGCAATCAGCCCCAGCATTTT. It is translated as CASSQEVPDKLYSNQPQHF.

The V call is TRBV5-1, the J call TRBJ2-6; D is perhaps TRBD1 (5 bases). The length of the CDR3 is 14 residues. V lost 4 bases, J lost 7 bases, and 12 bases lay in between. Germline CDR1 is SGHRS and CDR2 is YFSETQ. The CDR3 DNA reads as TGCGCCAGCAGCAAGGACATAATTGCCAACGTCCTGACTTTC. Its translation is CASSKDIIANVLTF. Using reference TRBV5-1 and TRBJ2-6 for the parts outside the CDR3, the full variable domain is KAGVTQTPRYLIKTRGQQVTLSCSPISGHRSVSWYQQTPGQGLQFLFEYFSETQRNKGNFPGRFSGRQFSNSRSEMNVSTLELGDSALYLCASSKDIIANVLTFGAGSRLTVL.

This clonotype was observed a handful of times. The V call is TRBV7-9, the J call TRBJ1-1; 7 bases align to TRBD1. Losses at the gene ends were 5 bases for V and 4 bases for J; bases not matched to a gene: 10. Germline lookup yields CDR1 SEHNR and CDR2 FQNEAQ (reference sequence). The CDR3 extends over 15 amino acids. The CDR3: CASSRSQGMSTEAFF. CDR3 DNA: TGTGCCAGCAGCAGATCACAGGGGATGAGCACTGAAGCTTTCTTT.